Below, 17 T cell receptor beta chains from the same sample are listed, as sequenced in a study of cytomegalovirus exposure and HLA in healthy donors. The PCR had 60 Vbeta and 13 Jbeta primers. Libraries were prepared by immunoSEQ multiplex PCR; TCRdb keeps only in-frame clonotypes and omits some of them. The table shows under 200,000 clones, with around 75% occurring only once. Sequenced input: PBMCs. These receptors came from a male donor in good health and CMV-seronegative.

As to this clone: A read error may account for a junction end that differs from germline. J is TRBJ1-2 and V is TRBV7-2; unclear D gene. The CDR3 runs to 13 residues. The V gene's germline CDR1 is SGHTA and CDR2 FQGNSA. The CDR3 nucleotides are TGTGCCAGCAGCTCGGTTACTAACTATGGCTACCCCTTC. Residues: CASSSVTNYGYPF.

CDR3 sequence reads: CATSLESPNEKLFF. The DNA for the CDR3 is TGTGCCACGTCACTTGAGTCCCCTAATGAAAAACTGTTTTTT. This chain connects TRBV10-3 to TRBJ1-4; D unclear. Per the germline V gene, CDR1 is ENHRY and CDR2 is SYGVKD. With 10 bases removed from V and 3 bases from J, the gap between germline ends came to 15 bases. The CDR3 covers 14 residues.

The rearrangement joins TRBV12-2 to TRBJ1-2. TRBV12-2 represents a pseudogene. This CDR3 region has 12 residues. CDR3 amino acids: CASRTRTVGYTF. DNA of the CDR3: TGTGCAAGTCGCACCCGGACTGTGGGCTACACCTTC.

As to this clone: One junction end does not reproduce the germline sequence, and a read error may be involved. The genes are TRBV27 and TRBJ1-2, with TRBD1 identical over 7 bases. Germline CDR1 MNHEY, CDR2 SMNVEV (reference sequence). The CDR3 covers 12 residues. The CDR3 sequence: CASSLQGVGYIF. CDR3 DNA: TGTGCCAGCAGTTTACAGGGGGTTGGCTACATCTTC.

Here the CDR3 reads CSVELAGGADTQYF. The CDR3, as DNA: TGCAGCGTTGAACTCGCGGGGGGTGCAGATACGCAGTATTTT. The rearrangement links TRBV29-1 to TRBJ2-3; TRBD2 matches at 8 bases. This CDR3 is built from 14 residues. After removal of 2 bases from V and 4 bases from J, the junction contained 5 bases not matched to a gene. CDR1 SQVTM and CDR2 ANQGSEA come from the germline V gene.

In the case of this clone: Within the sample, other DNA sequences also encode this same CDR3. The rearrangement uses TRBV18 and TRBJ2-7; 11 bases align to TRBD2. This CDR3 region has 15 residues. V lost 2 bases to trimming and J lost 3 bases; unmatched junction nucleotides: 3. Germline CDR1 and CDR2: KGHSH and LQKENI. DNA of the CDR3: TGTGCCAGCTCACCAGGTAGCGGGAGGGTCTACGAGCAGTACTTC. Translation: CASSPGSGRVYEQYF.

A few counts support this clone. This rearrangement joins TRBV4-2 to TRBJ2-1; 8 bases align to TRBD2. Per germline, CDR1 LGHNA and CDR2 YNFKEQ. V trimming: 1 base; J trimming: 12 bases; junction bases outside the gene matches: 8. CDR3 length: 14 residues. The CDR3 region is CASSQGFVAGGQFF. The CDR3 nucleotides read TGTGCCAGCAGCCAAGGGTTTGTGGCGGGAGGGCAGTTCTTC.

The chain is built from TRBV4-1 and TRBJ1-5, with no clear D. CDR3 length: 13 amino acids. Deletions cut 1 base from V and 5 bases from J, with 6 bases between. CDR1 is MGHRA, CDR2 YSYEKL, per germline. As DNA, the CDR3 is TGCGCCAGCAGCCAAGTCGGTTATCAGCCCCAGCATTTT. Translated: CASSQVGYQPQHF.

This chain links TRBV28 with TRBJ2-6; 9 bases fit TRBD1. This CDR3 spans 14 amino acids. Germline CDR1 reads MDHEN; CDR2 reads SYDVKM. The trim removed 10 bases at V and 2 bases at J, leaving 3 bases unmatched. The CDR3 DNA reads TGTGCCACCAGACAGGGGGCTGGGGCCAACGTCCTGACTTTC. As protein: CATRQGAGANVLTF. The full variable domain, in which reference TRBV28 and TRBJ2-6 provide the parts outside the CDR3, is DVKVTQSSRYLVKRTGEKVFLECVQDMDHENMFWYRQDPGLGLRLIYFSYDVKMKEKGDIPEGYSVSREKKERFSLILESASTNQTSMYLCATRQGAGANVLTFGAGSRLTVL.

The rearrangement links TRBV27 to TRBJ2-7; 8 bases match TRBD2. Looked up from germline, CDR1 is MNHEY and CDR2 is SMNVEV (reference sequence). This CDR3 spans 14 amino acids. V trimming: 2 bases; J trimming: 3 bases; junction bases outside the gene matches: 3. The CDR3 protein is CASSLSGSHYEQYF. The DNA of the CDR3 is TGTGCCAGCAGTTTAAGCGGGAGTCACTACGAGCAGTACTTC.

Here the CDR3 reads CASSGRLAGEWYTQYF. The DNA of the CDR3 is TGTGCCAGCAGCGGGAGACTAGCGGGAGAGTGGTATACGCAGTATTTT. V gene TRBV7-9 combines with J gene TRBJ2-3, with TRBD2 identical over 12 bases. The V and J ends lost 5 bases and 7 bases, in that order; junction bases with no gene match: 10. Germline CDR1 SEHNR, CDR2 FQNEAQ (reference sequence). This CDR3 is built from 16 residues.

This clone came up once. The J gene is TRBJ2-5, the V gene TRBV27; 7 bases agree with TRBD1. The CDR3 has 14 amino acids. Losses at the gene ends were 6 bases for V and 5 bases for J; bases not matched to a gene: 9. CDR1 is MNHEY, CDR2 SMNVEV, per germline (reference sequence). As DNA, the CDR3 is TGTGCCAGCAGCCGACAGGGTAGGAGCGAGACCCAGTACTTC. Amino acid sequence: CASSRQGRSETQYF.

The V and J genes are TRBV5-8 and TRBJ2-2; possible D gene TRBD1, 6 bases. The germline CDR1 and CDR2 sequences are SGHTS and YDEGEE. V shed 5 bases and J shed 2 bases, with 13 bases lying between them. CDR3 length: 15 amino acids. This CDR3 is CASRPGTRNTGELFF. DNA for the CDR3: TGTGCCAGCAGACCCGGGACAAGAAACACCGGGGAGCTGTTTTTT.

V and J are TRBV10-3 and TRBJ2-7; D is perhaps TRBD2 (6 bases). This CDR3 comprises 13 residues. Trimming took 4 bases from V and 2 from J, leaving 9 bases between them. Germline V gene sequence: CDR1 ENHRY, CDR2 SYGVKD. As DNA, the CDR3 is TGTGCCATCAGTGGAGGCGGGGCCTACGAGCAGTACTTC. This sequence encodes CAISGGGAYEQYF.

The J gene is TRBJ2-7, the V gene TRBV30, with 10 bases lining up with TRBD2. This CDR3 has 12 amino acids. The germline V gene encodes CDR1 GTSNPN and CDR2 SVGIG (reference sequence). Trimming took 4 bases from V and 6 from J; bases not matched to a gene: 3. CDR3 DNA sequence: TGTGCCTGGATAGCGGGAGGACGCGAGCAGTACTTC. Translated: CAWIAGGREQYF.

The gene calls are TRBV6-1 and TRBJ1-5, with D perhaps matching TRBD1 (6 bases). In germline, CDR1 is MNHNS, CDR2 SASEGT. This CDR3 comprises 16 residues. Deletions cut 1 base from V and 2 bases from J, with 12 bases between. CDR3 sequence (DNA): TGTGCCAGCAGTGAAGGGACAAACAGGGGCAATCAGCCCCAGCATTTT. As protein: CASSEGTNRGNQPQHF.

V is TRBV29-1 and J is TRBJ2-7; 7 bases are a match to TRBD1. Unmatched junction bases numbered 14, after V lost 6 bases and J lost 12 bases. Looked up from germline, CDR1 is SQVTM and CDR2 is ANQGSEA. This CDR3 comprises 12 residues. CDR3 protein: CSVGDSAGPRYF. The CDR3 coding sequence is TGCAGCGTGGGGGACAGCGCAGGGCCTCGGTACTTC.